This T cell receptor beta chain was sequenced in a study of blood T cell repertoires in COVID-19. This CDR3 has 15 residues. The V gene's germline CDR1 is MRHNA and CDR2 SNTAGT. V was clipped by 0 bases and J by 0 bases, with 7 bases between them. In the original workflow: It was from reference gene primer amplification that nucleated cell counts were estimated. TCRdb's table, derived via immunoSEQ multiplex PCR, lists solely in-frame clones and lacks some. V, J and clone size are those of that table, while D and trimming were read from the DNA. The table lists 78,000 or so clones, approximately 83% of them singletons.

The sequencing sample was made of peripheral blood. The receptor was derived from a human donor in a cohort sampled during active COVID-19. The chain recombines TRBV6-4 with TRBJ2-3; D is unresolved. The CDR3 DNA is TGTGCCAGCAGTGACTCTTGGCAAAGCACAGATACGCAGTATTTT. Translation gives CASSDSWQSTDTQYF.